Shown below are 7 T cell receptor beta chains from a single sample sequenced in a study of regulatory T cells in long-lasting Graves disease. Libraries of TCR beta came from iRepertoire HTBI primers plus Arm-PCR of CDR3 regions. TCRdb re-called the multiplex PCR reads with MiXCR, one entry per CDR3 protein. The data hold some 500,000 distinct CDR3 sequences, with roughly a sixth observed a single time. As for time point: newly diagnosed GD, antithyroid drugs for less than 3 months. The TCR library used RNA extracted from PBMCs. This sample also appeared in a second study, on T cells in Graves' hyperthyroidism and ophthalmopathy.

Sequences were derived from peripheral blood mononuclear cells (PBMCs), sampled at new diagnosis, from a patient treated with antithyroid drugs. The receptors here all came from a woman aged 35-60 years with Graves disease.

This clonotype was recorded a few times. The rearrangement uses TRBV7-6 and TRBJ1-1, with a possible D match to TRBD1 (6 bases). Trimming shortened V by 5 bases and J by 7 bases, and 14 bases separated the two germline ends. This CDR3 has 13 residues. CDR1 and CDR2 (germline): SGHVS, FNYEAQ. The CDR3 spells CASSQGRAGEAFF. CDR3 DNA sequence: TGTGCCAGCAGCCAGGGGAGGGCGGGTGAAGCTTTCTTT.

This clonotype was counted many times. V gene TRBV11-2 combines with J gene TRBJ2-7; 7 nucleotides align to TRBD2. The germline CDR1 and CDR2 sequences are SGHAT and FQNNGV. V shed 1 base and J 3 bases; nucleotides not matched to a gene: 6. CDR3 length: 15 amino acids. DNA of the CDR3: TGTGCCAGCAGCTTAGGGTCCGAGCGGGGCTACGAGCAGTACTTC. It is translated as CASSLGSERGYEQYF. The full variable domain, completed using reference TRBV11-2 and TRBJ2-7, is EAGVAQSPRYKIIEKRQSVAFWCNPISGHATLYWYQQILGQGPKLLIQFQNNGVVDDSQLPKDRFSAERLKGVDSTLKIQPAKLEDSAVYLCASSLGSERGYEQYFGPGTRLTVT.

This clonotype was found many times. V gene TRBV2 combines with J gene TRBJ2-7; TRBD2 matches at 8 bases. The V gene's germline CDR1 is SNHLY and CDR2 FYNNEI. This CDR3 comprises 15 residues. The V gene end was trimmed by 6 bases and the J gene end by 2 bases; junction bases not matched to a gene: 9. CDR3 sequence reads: CASSVGAGGPYEQYF. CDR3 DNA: TGTGCCAGCAGCGTTGGGGCGGGGGGCCCCTACGAGCAGTACTTC.

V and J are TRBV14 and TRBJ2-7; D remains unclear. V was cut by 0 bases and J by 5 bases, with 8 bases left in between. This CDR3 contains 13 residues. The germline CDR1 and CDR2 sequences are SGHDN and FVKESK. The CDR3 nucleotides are TGTGCCAGCAGCCAAGAGGCAAGCCACGAGCAGTACTTC. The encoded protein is CASSQEASHEQYF. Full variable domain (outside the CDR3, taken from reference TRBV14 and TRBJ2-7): EAGVTQFPSHSVIEKGQTVTLRCDPISGHDNLYWYRRVMGKEIKFLLHFVKESKQDESGMPNNRFLAERTGGTYSTLKVQPAELEDSGVYFCASSQEASHEQYFGPGTRLTVT.

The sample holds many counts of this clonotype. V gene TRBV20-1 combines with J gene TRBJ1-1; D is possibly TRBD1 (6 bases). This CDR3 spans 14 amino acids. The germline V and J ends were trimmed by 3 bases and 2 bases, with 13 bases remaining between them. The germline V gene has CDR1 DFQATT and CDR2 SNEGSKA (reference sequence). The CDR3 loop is CSARDTGLNTEAFF. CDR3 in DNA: TGCAGTGCTAGGGACACAGGGCTAAACACTGAAGCTTTCTTT.

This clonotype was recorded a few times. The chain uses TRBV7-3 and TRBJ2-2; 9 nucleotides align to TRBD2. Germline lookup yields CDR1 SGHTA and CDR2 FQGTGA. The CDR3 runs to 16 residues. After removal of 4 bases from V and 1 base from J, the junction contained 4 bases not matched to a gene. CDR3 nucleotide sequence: TGTGCCAGCAGCTCGGGACTAGCTCTGAACACCGGGGAGCTGTTTTTT. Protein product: CASSSGLALNTGELFF.

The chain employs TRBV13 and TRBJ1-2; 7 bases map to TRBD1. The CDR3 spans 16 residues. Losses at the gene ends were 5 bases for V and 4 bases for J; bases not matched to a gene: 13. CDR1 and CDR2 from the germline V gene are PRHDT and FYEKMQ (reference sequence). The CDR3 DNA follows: TGTGCCAGCAGCACCTTCTTCTTGACAGGGTTCTATGGCTACACCTTC. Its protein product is CASSTFFLTGFYGYTF.